The 20 T cell receptor beta chains listed next were all sequenced from one sample in a study of spatial heterogeneity in lung cancer. One entry per CDR3 protein results from TCRdb running MiXCR on the 5' RACE reads. The top ten hold around a tenth of the sample, which has about 9,400 distinct CDR3 sequences, over 6% seen once. Notes on the study in general: In tumors, expanded intratumoral alpha and beta TCR counts tracked mutation counts.

These TCRs' antigens remain unknown. The time point here: sample taken at primary tumor resection. The specimen was lung tumor tissue, collected at surgery. The receptors derive from a male donor with early-stage non-small cell lung cancer.

By proportion, this clonotype is medium-sized (0.01 to 0.1%). Being off target in a library aimed at alpha chains, this beta chain has a size of little meaning. This chain links TRBV9 with TRBJ2-7; a possible D gene is TRBD2 (6 bases). With 0 bases removed from V and 4 bases from J, the gap between germline ends came to 14 bases. The CDR3 is 15 amino acids. The germline CDR1 and CDR2 sequences are SGDLS and YYNGEE. The CDR3 here is CASSVGGTDLYEQYF. The CDR3 coding sequence is TGTGCCAGCAGCGTAGGCGGGACCGATCTTTACGAGCAGTACTTC.

At least ten counts were recorded for this clonotype. The size of this beta chain means little, since it is a stray read in a library made for alpha chains. V is TRBV10-3 and J is TRBJ1-1; D call uncertain. Germline assignment: CDR1 ENHRY and CDR2 SYGVKD. The V and J ends lost 0 bases and 6 bases respectively, with 20 bases between them. The CDR3 has 17 residues. For the CDR3, the DNA is TGTGCCATCAGTGAGTCTACGGGGTTCGGGCCTACCTCTGAAGCTTTCTTT. Translating it yields CAISESTGFGPTSEAFF.

This clonotype qualifies as medium-sized. Since the library was made to target alpha chains, this beta chain is a stray read and its abundance is not meaningful. The chain uses TRBV12-5 and TRBJ2-1; the match to TRBD2 covers 12 bases. J gave up 8 bases and V 5 bases, and 19 bases lay outside the gene matches. The CDR3 contains 19 residues. Germline assignment: CDR1 LGHNT and CDR2 FRNRAP. The CDR3 region is CASGHPGASGRARLYEQFF. In DNA form, the CDR3 reads TGTGCTAGTGGTCACCCGGGCGCTAGCGGGAGGGCCAGGTTGTATGAGCAGTTCTTC.

This clonotype was seen at least ten times. This beta chain was picked up by a library intended for alpha chains and is off target, so its count carries little meaning. This sequence joins TRBV12-3 or TRBV12-4 and TRBJ2-3, with D possibly being TRBD1 (8 bases). The CDR3 covers 16 residues. The ends were cut back, 6 bases at V and 0 bases at J, with 16 bases in the middle. As DNA, the CDR3 is TGTGCCAGCAGCAGATTACAGGGGGGGAGCACAGATACGCAGTATTTT. This gives the protein CASSRLQGGSTDTQYF.

In this sample, this clonotype turned up many times. Because this beta chain is a stray read in a library intended to capture alpha chains, its abundance should not be given much weight. This chain's CDR3 is CSASLGLDTEAFF. CDR3 nucleotides: TGCAGTGCTAGTTTGGGGCTAGACACTGAAGCTTTCTTT. V gene TRBV20-1 combines with J gene TRBJ1-1, with D possibly matching TRBD1 (5 bases). V was pared by 3 bases and J by 3 bases, with 11 bases between. CDR1 is DFQATT and CDR2 is SNEGSKA in the germline V gene (reference sequence). The length of the CDR3 is 13 residues.

This clonotype was found many times. The library was built for alpha chains, so this beta chain is an off-target read and its size means little. The V gene is TRBV7-6, the J gene TRBJ1-4, with D possibly TRBD1 on 5 matching bases. The V gene lost 4 bases and the J gene lost 10 bases, with 13 bases spanning the gap. The CDR3 has 13 amino acids. Looked up from germline, CDR1 is SGHVS and CDR2 is FNYEAQ. As DNA, the CDR3 is TGTGCCAGCAGCTCGGGACCGCAGGGAAAACTGTTTTTT. Translated, it gives CASSSGPQGKLFF.

This clonotype is categorized as medium-sized. Because the library targeted alpha chains, this beta chain is an off-target read whose size means little. CDR3 protein: CASSSGQGASGELFF. CDR3 coding DNA: TGTGCCAGCAGCTCGGGACAGGGGGCGAGCGGGGAGCTGTTTTTT. V and J are TRBV7-2 and TRBJ2-2; 12 bases are shared with TRBD1. The CDR3 extends over 15 amino acids. V lost 4 bases and J lost 7; bases outside the gene matches: 4. Germline V gene data show CDR1 as SGHTA and CDR2 as FQGNSA.

There are many counts of this clonotype. This beta chain represents an off-target read in a library built for alpha chains; its size is of limited meaning. The CDR3 bases are TGTGCCAGCAGTCGGACTAGCGGTTGGGACTACGAGCAGTACTTC. This translates into CASSRTSGWDYEQYF. This chain uses TRBV28 with TRBJ2-7; 10 nucleotides agree with TRBD2. V lost 5 bases to trimming and J lost 3 bases; unmatched junction nucleotides: 7. Looked up from germline, CDR1 is MDHEN and CDR2 is SYDVKM. The CDR3 is made up of 15 amino acids.

This clonotype counts as medium-sized. Because the library targeted alpha chains, this beta chain is an off-target read whose size means little. The V gene is TRBV5-1, the J gene TRBJ2-7; TRBD1 matches 8 bases. The CDR3 sequence is 12 residues long. The trim removed 2 bases at V and 13 bases at J, leaving 8 bases unmatched. Germline CDR1 and CDR2: SGHRS and YFSETQ. CDR3 bases: TGCGCCAGCAGCTTAGCCGGGACAGGCTCATACTTC. Translating it yields CASSLAGTGSYF.

The table lists this clonotype with many counts. This beta chain was picked up by a library intended for alpha chains and is off target, so its count carries little meaning. This chain links TRBV6-1 with TRBJ2-5; 11 bases are shared with TRBD2. Trimming at V came to 5 bases and at J to 5 bases, leaving 1 base not matched to a gene. The germline V gene encodes CDR1 MNHNS and CDR2 SASEGT. CDR3 length: 13 amino acids. CDR3 sequence (DNA): TGTGCCAGCAGTCCTAGCGGGGGGGAGACCCAGTACTTC. Protein sequence: CASSPSGGETQYF.

About this clonotype: This beta chain is an unintended read in a library built for alpha chains; its size means little. J is TRBJ1-3 and V is TRBV12-3 or TRBV12-4, with 9 bases aligning to TRBD1. The ends lost 10 bases at V and 4 bases at J; junction bases unmatched: 11. CDR3 length: 15 residues. The CDR3 sequence: CATHSGQGRGNTIYF. CDR3 coding DNA: TGTGCCACCCATTCAGGACAGGGGAGAGGAAACACCATATATTTT.

This clonotype appeared many times. For a library built for alpha chains, this beta chain is a stray read; little rests on its size. The chain has TRBV30 and TRBJ1-1; D remains unclear. The CDR3 runs 13 residues. V was trimmed by 0 bases and J by 2 bases, leaving 7 bases between them. Germline-derived CDR1 and CDR2 are GTSNPN and SVGIG (reference sequence). The CDR3 DNA is TGTGCCTGGAGTGTACAACGTAACACTGAAGCTTTCTTT. It translates to CAWSVQRNTEAFF.

This clonotype was recorded many times. Because this beta chain is a stray read in a library intended to capture alpha chains, its abundance should not be given much weight. The CDR3 nucleotides are TGCAGTGCTAGAGACCCGGGACAGCCTACCGACTACGAGCAGTACTTC. It codes for CSARDPGQPTDYEQYF. The V gene is TRBV20-1, the J gene TRBJ2-7; TRBD1 matches 7 bases. V gave up 0 bases and J gave up 3 bases; unmatched junction bases: 11. CDR3 length: 16 amino acids. The germline gives CDR1 DFQATT, CDR2 SNEGSKA (reference sequence).

Turning to this clonotype: This beta chain was picked up by a library intended for alpha chains and is off target, so its count carries little meaning. The chain couples TRBV4-1 to TRBJ2-7, with D maybe TRBD1 (8 bases). Germline V CDR1 and CDR2: MGHRA, YSYEKL. The CDR3 contains 15 residues. Deletions cut 4 bases from V and 2 bases from J, with 15 bases between. CDR3 nucleotide sequence: TGCGCCAGCAGCCTCGGACAGGGAGGGGCCTACGAGCAGTACTTC. Translated: CASSLGQGGAYEQYF.

This clonotype is deemed medium-sized. With the library built for alpha chains, this beta chain is off target and its frequency is not meaningful. This rearrangement joins TRBV7-9 to TRBJ2-7, with 8 bases fitting TRBD1. Germline loops: CDR1 SEHNR, CDR2 FQNEAQ (reference sequence). This CDR3 region has 15 residues. Trimming took 5 bases from V and 0 from J; bases not matched to a gene: 6. CDR3 amino acids: CASSRQGRPSYEQYF. DNA of the CDR3: TGTGCCAGCAGCCGACAGGGGAGGCCCTCCTACGAGCAGTACTTC.

This clonotype was seen many times. Because the library targeted alpha chains, this beta chain is an off-target read whose size means little. The chain links TRBV28 to TRBJ2-4; D gene ambiguous. The V gene's germline CDR1 is MDHEN and CDR2 SYDVKM. The CDR3 has 13 amino acids. Deletions cut 8 bases from V and 0 bases from J, with 8 bases between. CDR3 in DNA: TGTGCCAGCGGAGTCCTAGCCAAAAACATTCAGTACTTC. It specifies CASGVLAKNIQYF.

Many counts were recorded for this clonotype. A library made for alpha chains picked up this beta chain off target, so its size means little. The V gene is TRBV20-1, the J gene TRBJ2-1; tentatively, D is TRBD1 (5 bases). V was clipped by 1 base and J by 5 bases, with 9 bases between them. Germline V gives CDR1 DFQATT, CDR2 SNEGSKA (reference sequence). The CDR3 runs 13 residues. The CDR3 DNA reads as TGCAGTGCTAGAGTGGACACACACAATGAGCAGTTCTTC. It specifies CSARVDTHNEQFF.

In its sample, this clonotype was seen many times. Since it is a stray read in a library aimed at alpha chains, this beta chain has a size that is not meaningful. The chain recombines TRBV5-1 with TRBJ2-5; D possibly uses TRBD1 or TRBD2 (5 bases each). CDR3 size: 15 residues. V gave up 3 bases and J gave up 4 bases, with 16 bases separating them. Germline V gives CDR1 SGHRS, CDR2 YFSETQ. CDR3 DNA: TGCGCCAGCAGCTCCTGGGACGTCAGAGGAGAGACCCAGTACTTC. This sequence encodes CASSSWDVRGETQYF.

This clonotype was detected many times. The library was built for alpha chains, so this beta chain is an off-target read and its size means little. The J gene is TRBJ2-7, the V gene TRBV20-1; TRBD1 or TRBD2 may be the D gene (5 bases each). The CDR3 spans 16 residues. Germline lookup yields CDR1 DFQATT and CDR2 SNEGSKA (reference sequence). Trimming stripped 1 base from V and 4 bases from J, with 20 bases between. CDR3 sequence reads: CSARGGSSGGFYEQYV. The CDR3 DNA is TGCAGTGCTAGAGGGGGCTCCAGTGGGGGATTTTACGAGCAGTACGTC.

This clonotype showed up many times. This beta chain is a stray sequence in a library constructed for alpha chains; its clone size is not meaningful. The V call is TRBV2, the J call TRBJ2-1; possibly TRBD1 for D (7 bases). Germline V gives CDR1 SNHLY, CDR2 FYNNEI. V was trimmed by 8 bases and J by 4 bases, leaving 15 bases between them. The CDR3 contains 14 residues. This chain's CDR3 is CASEGAGRYNEQFF. CDR3 sequence (DNA): TGTGCCAGCGAGGGGGCAGGGAGGTACAATGAGCAGTTCTTC.